This is a list of T cell receptor beta chains from one sample in a study of shared clonotypes between healthy human individuals. Only in-frame clones appear in the TCRdb table, and some are missing; sequencing was by immunoSEQ multiplex PCR. The top ten clones hold approximately 12% of a sample with roughly 510,000 clones, roughly 79% of them seen once. Sequencing was carried out using PBMCs. The receptor source for this set is a woman aged 40 to 49 in good health. Some clones in this sample may be carry-over from other donors' samples. CDR3s include the opening cysteine and the closing phenylalanine or tryptophan. The order of the fields is clone size, V gene, J gene, D gene, CDR3 protein, CDR3 DNA. D genes are given only for firm matches. Clone size, where shown, is once, few, many, or a class for clones that have expanded.

>NA|TRBV5-1|TRBJ2-7|NA
CASSQGPTGSTYEQYF
TGCGCCAGCAGCCAAGGACCGACAGGCAGTACCTACGAGCAGTACTTC
>once|TRBV11-2|TRBJ1-1|NA
CASSAGTTNTEAFF
TGTGCCAGCAGCGCCGGGACAACGAACACTGAAGCTTTCTTT
>NA|TRBV14|TRBJ2-1|NA
CASSQSGVNEQFF
TGTGCCAGCAGCCAAAGCGGAGTCAATGAGCAGTTCTTC
>NA|TRBV25-1|TRBJ2-4|NA
CASSVLAIQYF
TGTGCCAGCAGTGTTCTGGCCATTCAGTACTTC
>NA|TRBV6-6|TRBJ1-1|NA
CASRPSGLNTEAFF
TGTGCCAGCAGACCTTCCGGCTTGAACACTGAAGCTTTCTTT
>NA|TRBV15|TRBJ2-1|NA
CATSSYNEQFF
TGTGCCACCAGCAGCTACAATGAGCAGTTCTTC
>NA|TRBV7-2|TRBJ1-3|NA
CASSIQPSSGNTIYF
TGTGCCAGCAGCATACAGCCGAGCTCTGGAAACACCATATATTTT
>NA|TRBV18|TRBJ1-3|NA
CASSPTGTLSGNTIYF
TGTGCCAGCTCACCCACCGGGACACTCTCTGGAAACACCATATATTTT
>NA|TRBV6-6|TRBJ2-7|TRBD2
CASRVGGREEQYF
TGTGCCAGCAGGGTGGGAGGGAGGGAGGAGCAGTACTTC
>NA|TRBV29-1|TRBJ2-7|TRBD2
CSTGGEGSGEQYF
TGCAGCACTGGGGGGGAGGGGTCAGGCGAGCAGTACTTC
>NA|TRBV30|TRBJ2-3|NA
CAWSFGADTQYF
TGTGCCTGGAGTTTTGGGGCAGATACGCAGTATTTT
>once|TRBV5-4|TRBJ1-2|NA
CASSFFGGSNYGYTF
TGTGCCAGCAGCTTCTTTGGGGGGTCAAACTATGGCTACACCTTC
>NA|TRBV7-9|TRBJ2-7|NA
CASSLAIQTYEQYF
TGTGCCAGCAGCTTAGCGATCCAAACCTACGAGCAGTACTTC
>NA|TRBV2|TRBJ2-1|TRBD1
CAGTGVWSNEQFF
TGTGCCGGGACAGGCGTGTGGAGCAATGAGCAGTTCTTC
>NA|TRBV5-1|TRBJ2-1|TRBD1
CASSERQGGGNEQFF
TGCGCCAGCAGCGAAAGACAGGGGGGCGGGAATGAGCAGTTCTTC
>NA|TRBV5-6|TRBJ2-5|TRBD2
CASSPGLAVGETQYF
TGTGCCAGCAGCCCGGGACTAGCGGTAGGAGAGACCCAGTACTTC
>NA|TRBV19|TRBJ2-5|NA
CASSSTAGAMPQETQYF
TGTGCCAGTAGTTCCACGGCAGGGGCGATGCCCCAAGAGACCCAGTACTTC
>NA|TRBV9|TRBJ1-1|NA
CASSETGGNTEAFF
TGTGCCAGCAGCGAAACCGGGGGGAACACTGAAGCTTTCTTT
>NA|TRBV28|TRBJ2-7|NA
CASSRQAYYEQYF
TGTGCCAGCAGTAGACAGGCGTACTACGAGCAGTACTTC
>many|TRBV6-1|TRBJ1-5|NA
CASSEESRGFQPQHF
TGTGCCAGCAGTGAAGAAAGTAGGGGTTTTCAGCCCCAGCATTTT
>NA|TRBV5-1|TRBJ2-1|TRBD1
CASSLVPQGAGNNEQFF
TGCGCCAGCAGCTTGGTACCACAGGGGGCAGGTAACAATGAGCAGTTCTTC
>NA|TRBV5-8|TRBJ1-4|NA
CASSFSRDLMGELFF
TGTGCCAGCAGCTTTTCCAGGGACTTAATGGGGGAACTGTTTTTT
>NA|TRBV2|TRBJ2-1|NA
CASKRLKLYNEQFF
TGTGCCAGCAAAAGACTCAAACTTTACAATGAGCAGTTCTTC
>NA|TRBV2|TRBJ2-2|NA
CASSVESTGELFF
TGTGCCAGCAGTGTTGAGTCGACCGGGGAGCTGTTTTTT
>few|TRBV5-1|TRBJ2-5|NA
CASSFLPNTQETQYF
TGCGCCAGCAGCTTCCTCCCCAATACCCAAGAGACCCAGTACTTC
>NA|TRBV27|TRBJ2-2|NA
CASSLSRYTGELFF
TGTGCCAGCAGTTTATCGCGGTACACCGGGGAGCTGTTTTTT
>NA|TRBV29-1|TRBJ2-6|NA
CSAPTGANVLTF
TGCAGCGCCCCCACTGGGGCCAACGTCCTGACTTTC
>NA|TRBV5-1|TRBJ2-6|NA
CASSLDRPSGANVLTF
TGCGCCAGCAGCCTGGACAGACCTTCTGGGGCCAACGTCCTGACTTTC
>NA|TRBV18|TRBJ2-7|NA
CASSPQGDLYEQYF
TGTGCCAGCTCACCACAGGGGGACCTTTACGAGCAGTACTTC
>NA|TRBV11-2|TRBJ1-1|TRBD1
CASSLSLVRTGTEAFF
TGTGCCAGCAGCTTGTCCTTAGTTCGGACAGGGACTGAAGCTTTCTTT
>NA|TRBV10-3|TRBJ2-1|TRBD2
CAISEHGTSGSGYEQFF
TGTGCCATCAGTGAGCATGGGACTAGCGGGAGCGGCTATGAGCAGTTCTTC
>NA|TRBV28|TRBJ1-6|TRBD1
CASSLIMGQGRGSPLHF
TGTGCCAGCAGTTTAATCATGGGACAGGGGAGGGGTTCACCCCTCCACTTT
>few|TRBV7-2|TRBJ1-4|NA
CASTTGGSKKLFF
TGTGCCAGCACAACCGGGGGCTCGAAAAAACTGTTTTTT
>many|TRBV6-4|TRBJ2-3|NA
CASSDSPDTDTQYF
TGTGCCAGCAGTGACTCCCCGGACACAGATACGCAGTATTTT
>NA|TRBV25-1|TRBJ2-7|TRBD2
CASSHPGTSGRTRYEQYF
TGTGCCAGCAGTCATCCCGGGACTAGCGGGAGGACACGCTACGAGCAGTACTTC
>many|TRBV2|TRBJ2-7|TRBD1
CASSVTGTMQYF
TGTGCCAGCAGCGTGACAGGGACGATGCAGTACTTC
>many|TRBV4-3|TRBJ2-1|NA
CASSQDWGVEQFF
TGCGCCAGCAGCCAAGACTGGGGAGTGGAGCAGTTCTTC
>NA|TRBV7-9|TRBJ2-2|NA
CASSFGTGELFF
TGTGCCAGCAGCTTCGGCACCGGGGAGCTGTTTTTT
>NA|TRBV6-5|TRBJ1-2|NA
CASRAAAYGYTF
TGTGCCAGCAGGGCGGCAGCATATGGCTACACCTTC
>few|TRBV10-3|TRBJ2-3|TRBD2
CATSGSWNTQYF
TGTGCCACTAGCGGGAGTTGGAATACGCAGTATTTT
>NA|TRBV7-9|TRBJ2-5|NA
CASSQLGETQYF
TGTGCCAGCAGTCAGCTAGGGGAGACCCAGTACTTC
>NA|TRBV10-1|TRBJ2-1|NA
CASSAAAYNEQFF
TGCGCCAGCTCAGCGGCTGCCTACAATGAGCAGTTCTTC
>NA|TRBV4-1|TRBJ1-4|TRBD1
CASSFRDRVFSTNEKLFF
TGCGCCAGCAGCTTCCGGGACAGGGTTTTCAGCACTAATGAAAAACTGTTTTTT
>NA|TRBV25-1|TRBJ1-1|NA
CASSELGGTGDTEAFF
TGTGCCAGCAGTGAATTAGGGGGTACGGGGGACACTGAAGCTTTCTTT
>few|TRBV27|TRBJ1-2|NA
CASSPGRFDGYTF
TGTGCCAGCAGTCCGGGCCGGTTCGATGGCTACACCTTC
>NA|TRBV10-3|TRBJ2-4|NA
CAIREDSPTNIQYF
TGTGCCATCAGGGAGGACAGTCCCACAAACATTCAGTACTTC
>NA|TRBV9|TRBJ2-5|TRBD2
CASSVDGGRRETQYF
TGTGCCAGCAGCGTAGATGGCGGGAGGCGAGAGACCCAGTACTTC
>few|TRBV7-2|TRBJ1-4|NA
CASSPPGGFNEKLFF
TGTGCCAGCAGCCCACCCGGGGGGTTTAATGAAAAACTGTTTTTT
>NA|TRBV6-5|TRBJ1-2|NA
CASSYVSPLGNYGYTF
TGTGCCAGCAGTTACGTATCCCCCCTTGGAAACTATGGCTACACCTTC
>NA|TRBV7-8|TRBJ1-4|NA
CASSLAWEGEKLFF
TGTGCCAGCAGCTTAGCGTGGGAAGGGGAAAAACTGTTTTTT
>few|TRBV28|TRBJ2-7|TRBD2
CASSLTSGRAGEQYF
TGTGCCAGCAGTTTAACTAGCGGGAGGGCCGGCGAGCAGTACTTC
>NA|TRBV5-1|TRBJ2-3|NA
CASSLGAQLTDTQYF
TGCGCCAGCAGCTTGGGTGCTCAGTTGACAGATACGCAGTATTTT
>NA|TRBV19|TRBJ2-3|NA
CASSSGAGPDTQYF
TGTGCCAGTTCTTCCGGAGCTGGCCCAGATACGCAGTATTTT